One sample yielded the 13 T cell receptor beta chains listed below, sequenced in a study of blood T cells in healthy people across ages (dated by TCRdb to about 2015). The method was 5' RACE. A second PCR of roughly 7 to 11 cycles was run with a J-beta primer mix and a sample-barcoded 5' primer. The public reads were run again by TCRdb, first through fastp at Q25 and then through MiXCR, and only productive beta chains were kept. Each record represents a unique CDR3 protein, reported with the most common genes and DNA among its rows. The table for this sample lists 1.5 million to 2 million distinct CDR3 sequences; 39% of them were counted only once. The ten top clones hold under 25% of the sample. The sequenced sample was blood. The receptors shown here come from a human donor in good health.

The chain carries TRBV20-1 and TRBJ1-2, with a possible D match to TRBD1 (5 bases). The CDR3 spans 12 residues. The germline CDR1 and CDR2 sequences are DFQATT and SNEGSKA (reference sequence). As DNA, the CDR3 is TGCAGGGGCCCGGGGCAGGCCTATGGCTACACCTTC. It is translated as CRGPGQAYGYTF.

The chain links TRBV12-3 or TRBV12-4 to TRBJ1-2; D unresolved. The CDR3 contains 13 residues. Between the trimmed V and J ends, which lost 3 bases and 8 bases, there was a span of 13 bases. The CDR3 coding sequence is TGTGCCAGCAGTTTTAGCGGGGATGCCGGCTACACCTTC. As protein: CASSFSGDAGYTF.

J is TRBJ1-4 and V is TRBV7-9; D is possibly TRBD1 (6 bases). The V gene's germline CDR1 is SEHNR and CDR2 FQNEAQ (reference sequence). V was cut by 8 bases and J by 7 bases, with 17 bases left in between. The CDR3 covers 14 residues. The CDR3 is CASADRLAVEKLFF. For the CDR3, the DNA is TGTGCCAGCGCCGACAGGTTGGCGGTTGAAAAACTGTTTTTT. The entire variable domain, with the rest obtained from reference TRBV7-9 and TRBJ1-4, is as follows: DTGVSQNPRHKITKRGQNVTFRCDPISEHNRLYWYRQTLGQGPEFLTYFQNEAQLEKSRLLSDRFSAERPKGSFSTLEIQRTEQGDSAMYLCASADRLAVEKLFFGSGTQLSVL.

The V gene is TRBV4-2, the J gene TRBJ2-5, with 11 bases lining up with TRBD2. With the DNA end fitting TRBJ2-7 better, the J assignment may be wrong. CDR1 and CDR2 (germline): LGHNA, YNFKEQ. CDR3 size: 17 residues. The CDR3 region is CASSRSQLAGGTYEQYF. CDR3 bases: TGTGCCAGCAGCCGTTCTCAGCTAGCGGGGGGTACCTACGAGCAGTACTTC.

In this sample, this clonotype turned up many times. J is TRBJ2-3 and V is TRBV5-1; D call uncertain. The germline gives CDR1 SGHRS, CDR2 YFSETQ. The CDR3 length is 19 residues. Trimming removed 0 bases at V and 2 bases at J, with 22 bases between. Written as DNA, the CDR3 is TGCGCCAGCAGCTTGGGAGGCAAACCCAACCCGATGCCCACAGATACGCAGTATTTT. Protein: CASSLGGKPNPMPTDTQYF.

This clonotype has more than one count but fewer than ten. The chain recombines TRBV27 with TRBJ1-2; possibly TRBD1 for D (5 bases). The CDR3 sequence is 11 residues long. Germline V gives CDR1 MNHEY, CDR2 SMNVEV (reference sequence). V was cut by 8 bases and J by 4 bases, with 8 bases left in between. This CDR3 reads CASPGAYGYTF. For the CDR3, the DNA is TGTGCCAGCCCCGGGGCCTATGGCTACACCTTC.

The chain joins TRBV9 to TRBJ1-5; tentative D call: TRBD1 (5 bases). The CDR3 is 14 amino acids. V was trimmed by 4 bases and J by 7 bases, leaving 15 bases between them. The germline V gene has CDR1 SGDLS and CDR2 YYNGEE. The chain's CDR3 is CASSTKGWGQPQHF. CDR3 bases: TGTGCCAGCAGCACCAAGGGTTGGGGGCAGCCCCAGCATTTT.

The chain links TRBV12-3 or TRBV12-4 to TRBJ1-4; TRBD1 agrees at 7 bases. The CDR3 has 13 residues. The V and J ends lost 10 bases and 4 bases, in that order; junction bases with no gene match: 6. CDR3 region: CAIRQGSNEKLFF. The CDR3 DNA follows: TGTGCCATAAGACAGGGTAGTAATGAAAAACTGTTTTTT.

This clonotype was counted a few times. The gene calls are TRBV7-6 and TRBJ1-4; D is uncertain. V was trimmed by 1 base and J by 6 bases, leaving 6 bases between them. The CDR3 runs 13 residues. Germline values: CDR1 SGHVS, CDR2 FNYEAQ. In DNA form, the CDR3 reads TGTGCCAGCAGCTTAGAAGGGTATGAAAAACTGTTTTTT. Encoded protein: CASSLEGYEKLFF.

V gene TRBV9 combines with J gene TRBJ1-1; D not certain. CDR3 length: 13 residues. From germline, CDR1 is SGDLS and CDR2 YYNGEE. V lost 0 bases and J 9 bases, leaving 12 bases between the germline ends. The CDR3 region has the DNA TGTGCCAGCAGCGTAGGTGGCGGTGACAAAGCTTTCTTT. Protein sequence: CASSVGGGDKAFF.

The gene calls are TRBV4-2 and TRBJ1-5; D remains ambiguous. Trimming stripped 2 bases from V and 4 bases from J, with 3 bases between. This CDR3 has 12 amino acids. Germline V gene data show CDR1 as LGHNA and CDR2 as YNFKEQ. This CDR3 is CASSQTNQPQHF. CDR3 in DNA: TGTGCCAGCAGCCAAACAAATCAGCCCCAGCATTTT.

The chain is built from TRBV6-1 and TRBJ2-5; 8 bases line up with TRBD2. The ends lost 7 bases at V and 3 bases at J; junction bases unmatched: 7. Germline loops: CDR1 MNHNS, CDR2 SASEGT. The CDR3 is made up of 14 amino acids. The DNA for the CDR3 is TGTGCCAGCACGGAGGGAGCGGGGGAAGAGACCCAGTACTTC. Residues: CASTEGAGEETQYF.

The chain joins TRBV4-2 to TRBJ2-1; weak D call: TRBD1 (5 bases). The CDR3 spans 15 residues. Per germline, CDR1 LGHNA and CDR2 YNFKEQ. V lost 1 base and J 5 bases, leaving 12 bases between the germline ends. Written as DNA, the CDR3 is TGTGCCAGCAGCCAAGTTTACCAGGGTGACAATGAGCAGTTCTTC. Protein sequence: CASSQVYQGDNEQFF.